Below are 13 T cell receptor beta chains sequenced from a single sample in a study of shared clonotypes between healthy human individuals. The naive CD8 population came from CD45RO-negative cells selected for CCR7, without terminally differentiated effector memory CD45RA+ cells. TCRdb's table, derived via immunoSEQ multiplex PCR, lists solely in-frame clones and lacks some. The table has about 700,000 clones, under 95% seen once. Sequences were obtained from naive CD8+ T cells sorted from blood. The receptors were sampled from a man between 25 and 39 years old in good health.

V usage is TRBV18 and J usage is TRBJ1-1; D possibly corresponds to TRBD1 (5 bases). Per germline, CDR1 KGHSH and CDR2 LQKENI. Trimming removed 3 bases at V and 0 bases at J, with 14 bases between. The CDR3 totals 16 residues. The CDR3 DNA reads TGTGCCAGCTCACCTGTCTTGACAGTAATGAACACTGAAGCTTTCTTT. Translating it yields CASSPVLTVMNTEAFF.

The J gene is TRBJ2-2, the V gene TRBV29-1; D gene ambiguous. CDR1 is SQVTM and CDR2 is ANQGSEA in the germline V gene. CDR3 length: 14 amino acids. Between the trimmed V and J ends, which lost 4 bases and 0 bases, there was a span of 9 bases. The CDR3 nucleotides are TGCAGCGTTGTTCTTGAACCGAACACCGGGGAGCTGTTTTTT. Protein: CSVVLEPNTGELFF.

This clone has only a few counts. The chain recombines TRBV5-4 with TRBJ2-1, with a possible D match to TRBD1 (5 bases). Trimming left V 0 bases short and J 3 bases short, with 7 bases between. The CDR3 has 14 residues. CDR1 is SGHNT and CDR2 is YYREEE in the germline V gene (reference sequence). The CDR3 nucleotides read TGTGCCAGCAGCTTGGGGGGCTTCTACAATGAGCAGTTCTTC. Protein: CASSLGGFYNEQFF.

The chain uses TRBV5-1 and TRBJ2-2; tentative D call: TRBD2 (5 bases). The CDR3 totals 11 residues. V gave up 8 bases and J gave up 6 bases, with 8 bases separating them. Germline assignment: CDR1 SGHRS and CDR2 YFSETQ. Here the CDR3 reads CARRAPGELFF. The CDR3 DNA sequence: TGCGCCAGGAGGGCTCCCGGGGAGCTGTTTTTT.

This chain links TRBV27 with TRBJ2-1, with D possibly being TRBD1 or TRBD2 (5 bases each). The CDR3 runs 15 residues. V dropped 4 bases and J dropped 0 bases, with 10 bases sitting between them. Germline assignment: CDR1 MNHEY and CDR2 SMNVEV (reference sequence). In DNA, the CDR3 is TGTGCCAGCAGTTCCGGGACGGTCTCCTACAATGAGCAGTTCTTC. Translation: CASSSGTVSYNEQFF.

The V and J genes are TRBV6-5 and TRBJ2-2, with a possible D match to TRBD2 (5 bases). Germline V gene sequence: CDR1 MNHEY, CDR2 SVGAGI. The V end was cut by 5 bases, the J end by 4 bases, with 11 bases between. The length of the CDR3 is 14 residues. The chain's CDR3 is CASSPQRLTGELFF. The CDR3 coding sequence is TGTGCCAGCAGTCCCCAGCGGCTCACCGGGGAGCTGTTTTTT.

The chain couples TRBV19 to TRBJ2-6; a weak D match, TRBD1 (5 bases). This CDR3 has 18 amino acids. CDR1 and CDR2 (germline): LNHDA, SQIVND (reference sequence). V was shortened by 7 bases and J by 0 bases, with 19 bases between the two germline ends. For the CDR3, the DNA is TGTGCCAGTACCCTCTCTGGGGCTTTTACCTCTGGGGCCAACGTCCTGACTTTC. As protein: CASTLSGAFTSGANVLTF.

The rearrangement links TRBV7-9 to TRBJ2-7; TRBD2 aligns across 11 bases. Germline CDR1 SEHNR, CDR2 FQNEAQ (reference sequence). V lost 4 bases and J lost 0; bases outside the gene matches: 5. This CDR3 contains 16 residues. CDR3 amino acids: CASSSPGLAASYEQYF. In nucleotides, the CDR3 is TGTGCCAGCAGCTCCCCGGGACTAGCGGCCTCCTACGAGCAGTACTTC.

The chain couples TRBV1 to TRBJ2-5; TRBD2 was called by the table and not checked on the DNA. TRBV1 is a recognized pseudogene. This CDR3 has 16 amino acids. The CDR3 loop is CTSSPREGGDQETQYF. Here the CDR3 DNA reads TGCACCAGCAGCCCTAGAGAAGGTGGAGACCAAGAGACCCAGTACTTC.

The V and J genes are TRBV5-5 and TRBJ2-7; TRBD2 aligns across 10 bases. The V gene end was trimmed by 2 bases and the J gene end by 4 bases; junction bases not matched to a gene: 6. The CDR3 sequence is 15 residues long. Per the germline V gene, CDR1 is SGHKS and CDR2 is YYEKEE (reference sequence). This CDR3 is CASSFLAGEKYEQYF. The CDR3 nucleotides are TGTGCCAGCAGCTTTCTAGCGGGAGAAAAGTACGAGCAGTACTTC. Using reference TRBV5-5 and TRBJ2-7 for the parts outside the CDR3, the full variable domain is DAGVTQSPTHLIKTRGQQVTLRCSPISGHKSVSWYQQVLGQGPQFIFQYYEKEERGRGNFPDRFSARQFPNYSSELNVNALLLGDSALYLCASSFLAGEKYEQYFGPGTRLTVT.

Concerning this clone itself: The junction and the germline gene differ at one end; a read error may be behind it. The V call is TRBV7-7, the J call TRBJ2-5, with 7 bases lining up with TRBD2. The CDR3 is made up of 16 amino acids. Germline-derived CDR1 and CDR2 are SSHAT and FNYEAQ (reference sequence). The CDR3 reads CASSYSLAELQETQYF. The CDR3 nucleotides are TGTGCTAGCAGCTACAGCCTAGCGGAACTTCAAGAGACCCAGTACTTC.

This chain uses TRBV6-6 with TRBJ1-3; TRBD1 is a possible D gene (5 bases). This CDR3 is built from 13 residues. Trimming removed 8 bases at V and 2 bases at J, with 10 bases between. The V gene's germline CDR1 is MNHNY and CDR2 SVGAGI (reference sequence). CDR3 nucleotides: TGTGCCAGCGGGACGATGGCTGGAAACACCATATATTTT. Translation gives CASGTMAGNTIYF.

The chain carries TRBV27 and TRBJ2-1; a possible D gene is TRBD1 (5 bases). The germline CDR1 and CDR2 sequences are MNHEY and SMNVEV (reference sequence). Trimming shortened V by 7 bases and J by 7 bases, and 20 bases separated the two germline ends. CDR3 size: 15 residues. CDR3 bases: TGTGCCAGCAACCCCGTAAGGGGCGAAGGGAATGAGCAGTTCTTC. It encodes CASNPVRGEGNEQFF.